One sample yielded the 21 T cell receptor beta chains listed below, sequenced in a study of CD8 T cells in ankylosing spondylitis. TCRdb reprocessed the 5' RACE reads with MiXCR, giving one entry per CDR3 protein. The sample has about 400,000 distinct CDR3 sequences; around 24% are singletons. Broader study findings: Ankylosing spondylitis blood seemed to carry a telltale TCR beta motif made of several highly homologous variants.

No antigens are known for them. Sequencing was done on a sample of blood, either unsorted or a sorted T cell fraction (not recorded which). These receptor sequences come from a male donor with ankylosing spondylitis.

The chain carries TRBV5-1 and TRBJ1-4; D is uncertain. The CDR3 consists of 15 residues. Germline CDR1 is SGHRS and CDR2 is YFSETQ. Trimming pared 10 bases from V and 0 bases from J, leaving 16 bases between. The DNA of the CDR3 is TGCGCCTCCCATCGCTCGGTGGCAACTAATGAAAAACTGTTTTTT. This sequence encodes CASHRSVATNEKLFF.

This clonotype was counted ten times or more. The J gene is TRBJ2-7, the V gene TRBV10-3, with D possibly matching TRBD2 (7 bases). The CDR3 consists of 14 residues. Trimming pared 4 bases from V and 5 bases from J, leaving 15 bases between. Looked up from germline, CDR1 is ENHRY and CDR2 is SYGVKD. CDR3 loop: CAISAKGGVDEQYF. CDR3 bases: TGTGCCATCAGTGCAAAAGGGGGGGTGGACGAGCAGTACTTC.

The J gene is TRBJ2-1, the V gene TRBV5-5, with 7 bases that match TRBD1. Germline CDR1 SGHKS, CDR2 YYEKEE (reference sequence). There are 16 residues in the CDR3. Trimming took 0 bases from V and 8 from J; bases not matched to a gene: 11. The CDR3, as DNA: TGTGCCAGCAGCTTGGATCGACAGGGCCTAGGTCATGAGCAGTTCTTC. Translating gives CASSLDRQGLGHEQFF. The whole variable domain, remainder taken from reference TRBV5-5 and TRBJ2-1, is DAGVTQSPTHLIKTRGQQVTLRCSPISGHKSVSWYQQVLGQGPQFIFQYYEKEERGRGNFPDRFSARQFPNYSSELNVNALLLGDSALYLCASSLDRQGLGHEQFFGPGTRLTVL.

The sample holds many counts of this clonotype. The germline gene is not matched at one end of the junction; a read error may be the cause. This rearrangement joins TRBV5-1 to TRBJ2-5, with D unresolved. CDR1 is SGHRS, CDR2 YFSETQ, per germline. This CDR3 is built from 11 residues. CDR3 coding DNA: TGTGCCAGCAGCTTAGATGAGACCCAGTACTTC. It specifies CASSLDETQYF.

This clonotype was seen at least ten times. The J gene is TRBJ2-1, the V gene TRBV7-9, with D maybe TRBD1 (6 bases). The V end was cut by 3 bases, the J end by 4 bases, with 16 bases between. This CDR3 has 16 residues. Germline assignment: CDR1 SEHNR and CDR2 FQNEAQ (reference sequence). CDR3: CASSFFLTGQYNEQFF. Here the CDR3 DNA reads TGTGCCAGCAGCTTTTTTCTCACAGGGCAATACAATGAGCAGTTCTTC.

This clonotype has a handful of counts. The chain joins TRBV5-1 to TRBJ2-3; D is possibly TRBD2 (5 bases). Germline assignment: CDR1 SGHRS and CDR2 YFSETQ. V was shortened by 2 bases and J by 3 bases, with 16 bases between the two germline ends. The CDR3 covers 16 residues. CDR3 amino acids: CASSLSAVGVTDTQYF. The CDR3 DNA reads TGCGCCAGCAGCTTATCAGCGGTGGGAGTGACAGATACGCAGTATTTT.

This chain uses TRBV7-3 with TRBJ1-1; D uncertain. The CDR3 covers 13 residues. Trimming pared 2 bases from V and 9 bases from J, leaving 13 bases between. CDR1 is SGHTA, CDR2 FQGTGA, per germline. The CDR3 loop is CASSLGKAGKAFF. CDR3 nucleotides: TGTGCCAGCAGCTTAGGGAAGGCAGGTAAAGCTTTCTTT.

This clonotype has only a few counts. The chain uses TRBV29-1 and TRBJ1-1, with TRBD1 identical over 7 bases. CDR3 length equals 12 residues. Germline CDR1 reads SQVTM; CDR2 reads ANQGSEA. Trimming removed 7 bases from V and 1 base from J; junction bases left unmatched: 3. The CDR3 DNA sequence: TGCAGCGGGGACAGTGGGAACACTGAAGCTTTCTTT. Its protein product is CSGDSGNTEAFF.

This chain uses TRBV2 with TRBJ2-2; TRBD2 agrees at 9 bases. V gave up 6 bases and J gave up 1 base; unmatched junction bases: 3. The CDR3 has 15 amino acids. Germline V gene sequence: CDR1 SNHLY, CDR2 FYNNEI. The CDR3 reads CASSASGMNTGELFF. The CDR3 DNA sequence: TGTGCCAGCAGCGCTAGCGGGATGAACACCGGGGAGCTGTTTTTT.

This clonotype showed up just a few times. V usage is TRBV29-1 and J usage is TRBJ2-5; D gene ambiguous. With 8 bases removed from V and 1 base from J, the gap between germline ends came to 2 bases. The CDR3 has 9 amino acids. Germline assignment: CDR1 SQVTM and CDR2 ANQGSEA. CDR3 region: CSFQETQYF. In DNA form, the CDR3 reads TGCAGCTTCCAAGAGACCCAGTACTTC.

This chain connects TRBV4-2 to TRBJ2-7, with 7 bases matching TRBD2. V lost 5 bases and J lost 3; bases outside the gene matches: 4. There are 13 residues in the CDR3. The germline CDR1 and CDR2 sequences are LGHNA and YNFKEQ. The CDR3 region has the DNA TGTGCCAGCAGCAGGGCGGGAGTCTACGAGCAGTACTTC. Amino acid sequence: CASSRAGVYEQYF.

This clonotype was observed a handful of times. The chain links TRBV20-1 to TRBJ2-1; D is unresolved. CDR1 and CDR2 (germline): DFQATT, SNEGSKA (reference sequence). The CDR3 runs to 12 residues. Trimming left V 5 bases short and J 4 bases short, with 9 bases between. The CDR3 sequence: CSAPAPYNEQFF. The CDR3 nucleotides read TGCAGTGCTCCCGCCCCATACAATGAGCAGTTCTTC.

The CDR3 bases are TGTGCCAGCAGTGAGAGGGGGTTTGGCTACACCTTC. This encodes CASSERGFGYTF. The chain employs TRBV25-1 and TRBJ1-2; D might be TRBD1 (6 bases). This CDR3 contains 12 residues. V was trimmed by 3 bases and J by 7 bases, leaving 9 bases between them. Germline values: CDR1 MGHDK, CDR2 SYGVNS.

CDR3 protein: CAKPGLVGEQFF. Written as DNA, the CDR3 is TGTGCCAAACCGGGACTAGTTGGTGAGCAGTTCTTC. The chain is built from TRBV6-4 and TRBJ2-1; the match to TRBD2 covers 8 bases. The CDR3 is made up of 12 amino acids. V gave up 10 bases and J gave up 9 bases; unmatched junction bases: 8. CDR1 and CDR2 from the germline V gene are MRHNA and SNTAGT.

J is TRBJ2-5 and V is TRBV29-1, with D hard to call. Trimming removed 4 bases at V and 1 base at J, with 7 bases between. CDR3 size: 12 residues. Germline V gene data show CDR1 as SQVTM and CDR2 as ANQGSEA. The CDR3 DNA reads TGCAGCGTTGGAACAGCCCAAGAGACCCAGTACTTC. Translation gives CSVGTAQETQYF. The full variable domain, with the rest looked up from reference TRBV29-1 and TRBJ2-5, is SAVISQKPSRDICQRGTSLTIQCQVDSQVTMMFWYRQQPGQSLTLIATANQGSEATYESGFVIDKFPISRPNLTFSTLTVSNMSPEDSSIYLCSVGTAQETQYFGPGTRLLVL.

The rearrangement uses TRBV24-1 and TRBJ2-1; 12 bases line up with TRBD2. The CDR3 is 16 amino acids. J was trimmed by 6 bases and V by 4 bases; bases with no gene match: 6. The germline gives CDR1 KGHDR, CDR2 SFDVKD. Here the CDR3 DNA reads TGTGCCACCAGTGACCCAACTAGCGGGAGGATCAATGAGCAGTTCTTC. Protein product: CATSDPTSGRINEQFF.

This chain connects TRBV12-3 or TRBV12-4 to TRBJ2-2; D remains unclear. Deletions cut 7 bases from V and 6 bases from J, with 18 bases between. The CDR3 runs 15 residues. The DNA for the CDR3 is TGTGCCAGCACGTCGGATGGGCGATTCTCCGGGGAGCTGTTTTTT. Protein: CASTSDGRFSGELFF.

The chain is built from TRBV9 and TRBJ1-1; D call uncertain. Germline V gene lookup returns CDR1 SGDLS and CDR2 YYNGEE. The CDR3 extends over 14 amino acids. Trimming removed 0 bases from V and 3 bases from J, with 9 bases in between. The CDR3: CASSVDAEDTEAFF. DNA of the CDR3: TGTGCCAGCAGCGTAGACGCGGAGGACACTGAAGCTTTCTTT.

This clonotype was seen a few times. V usage is TRBV5-1 and J usage is TRBJ1-1, with D unclear. With 4 bases removed from V and 1 base from J, the gap between germline ends came to 14 bases. Per germline, CDR1 SGHRS and CDR2 YFSETQ. This CDR3 spans 15 amino acids. The CDR3 here is CASSPQVGGNTEAFF. Written as DNA, the CDR3 is TGCGCCAGCAGCCCCCAGGTAGGTGGGAACACTGAAGCTTTCTTT.

This clonotype has ten or more counts. This chain joins TRBV6-2 or TRBV6-3 and TRBJ2-7; D remains ambiguous. Germline V lookup: CDR1 MNHEY, CDR2 SVGEGT. The CDR3 sequence is 11 residues long. Trimming removed 7 bases from V and 6 bases from J, with 10 bases in between. As DNA, the CDR3 is TGTGCCAGCACTCAAGGGTTCGAGCAGTACTTC. Translated, it gives CASTQGFEQYF.

The chain joins TRBV11-2 to TRBJ2-2; maybe TRBD1 (6 bases). The germline V and J ends were trimmed by 5 bases and 6 bases, with 16 bases remaining between them. The CDR3 is 15 amino acids. In germline, CDR1 is SGHAT, CDR2 FQNNGV. This CDR3 reads CASSQSQGFPGELFF. CDR3 coding DNA: TGTGCCAGCAGCCAATCCCAGGGGTTCCCCGGGGAGCTGTTTTTT.